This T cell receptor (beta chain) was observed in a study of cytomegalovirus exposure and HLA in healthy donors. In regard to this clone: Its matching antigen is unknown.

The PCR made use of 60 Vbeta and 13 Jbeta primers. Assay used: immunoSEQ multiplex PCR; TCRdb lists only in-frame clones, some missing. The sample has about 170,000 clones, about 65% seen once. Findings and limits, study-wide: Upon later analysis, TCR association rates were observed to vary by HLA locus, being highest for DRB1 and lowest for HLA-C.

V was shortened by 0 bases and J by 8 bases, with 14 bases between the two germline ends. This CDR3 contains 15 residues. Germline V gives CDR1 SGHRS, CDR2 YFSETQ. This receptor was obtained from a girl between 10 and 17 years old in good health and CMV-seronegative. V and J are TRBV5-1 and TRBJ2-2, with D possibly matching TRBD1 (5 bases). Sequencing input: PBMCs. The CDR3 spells CASSLAQTVGGELFF. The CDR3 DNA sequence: TGCGCCAGCAGCTTGGCCCAGACAGTCGGTGGGGAGCTGTTTTTT.